Following are 30 T cell receptor beta chains from one sample sequenced in a study of T cells in tuberculosis (dated by TCRdb to between 2018 and 2020). Libraries were prepared through the immunoSEQ multiplex PCR assay. TCRdb took this table from immuneACCESS and kept in-frame rearrangements with V and J called. Such tables lack part of the clones; where checked against another copy, unresolved V genes explain under half of the gap, and the rest is unexplained. The sample includes 30,000 to 45,000 clones, with over 90% observed a single time. The biggest ten clones account for over 6.5% of the sample. Sequences were obtained from PBMCs. These TCRs come from a donor aged 5-35 years with latent tuberculosis or without tuberculosis infection.

This chain joins TRBV19 and TRBJ1-2; no reliable D call. The CDR3 runs to 14 residues. CDR1 LNHDA and CDR2 SQIVND come from the germline V gene (reference sequence). V was cut by 2 bases and J by 3 bases, with 10 bases left in between. The CDR3 loop reads CASSISWSDYGYTF. The CDR3 DNA reads TGTGCCAGTAGTATATCCTGGTCGGACTATGGCTACACCTTC.

V usage is TRBV19 and J usage is TRBJ1-2, with TRBD1 as a possible D gene (6 bases). Germline V gene data show CDR1 as LNHDA and CDR2 as SQIVND (reference sequence). This CDR3 is 19 amino acids long. V shed 5 bases and J shed 0 bases, with 25 bases lying between them. The CDR3 nucleotides are TGTGCCAGTAGTCCTAGAGGGGGAGCAGGGGCCGGAGCTAACTATGGCTACACCTTC. The encoded protein is CASSPRGGAGAGANYGYTF. The complete variable domain, with remaining parts taken from reference TRBV19 and TRBJ1-2, reads DGGITQSPKYLFRKEGQNVTLSCEQNLNHDAMYWYRQDPGQGLRLIYYSQIVNDFQKGDIAEGYSVSREKKESFPLTVTSAQKNPTAFYLCASSPRGGAGAGANYGYTFGSGTRLTVV.

This sequence joins TRBV11-3 and TRBJ2-2; D is uncertain. The V end lost 5 bases, the J end lost 2 bases, and 12 bases lay between the germline ends. This CDR3 contains 15 residues. Germline CDR1 is SGHNT and CDR2 is YENEEA. Here the CDR3 reads CASSAQEPNTGELFF. The CDR3 bases are TGTGCCAGCAGCGCGCAGGAACCCAACACCGGGGAGCTGTTTTTT.

The chain employs TRBV7-9 and TRBJ1-2; tentative D call: TRBD1 (5 bases). The ends were cut back, 5 bases at V and 3 bases at J, with 13 bases in the middle. Germline V gene lookup returns CDR1 SEHNR and CDR2 FQNEAQ (reference sequence). The CDR3 runs 14 residues. The DNA for the CDR3 is TGTGCCAGCAGCGGCGCTCAGGGCGACTATGGCTACACCTTC. Translated, it gives CASSGAQGDYGYTF.

V usage is TRBV18 and J usage is TRBJ1-1, with D tentatively TRBD1 (5 bases). With 4 bases removed from V and 0 bases from J, the gap between germline ends came to 12 bases. This CDR3 region has 15 residues. Germline CDR1 is KGHSH and CDR2 is LQKENI. CDR3 region: CASSLKTDMNTEAFF. As DNA, the CDR3 is TGTGCCAGCTCACTTAAGACAGACATGAACACTGAAGCTTTCTTT.

This clone is a singleton in its sample. The chain has TRBV29-1 and TRBJ2-2, with 7 bases aligning to TRBD1. V gave up 7 bases and J gave up 3 bases; unmatched junction bases: 8. CDR3 length: 14 amino acids. Germline V gives CDR1 SQVTM, CDR2 ANQGSEA. CDR3 DNA: TGCAGCGGAAGACAGGGAAGGGACACCGGGGAGCTGTTTTTT. Protein sequence: CSGRQGRDTGELFF.

This chain connects TRBV7-3 to TRBJ1-3, with D maybe TRBD1 (6 bases). V shed 8 bases and J shed 7 bases, with 15 bases lying between them. Germline CDR1 and CDR2: SGHTA and FQGTGA. The CDR3 has 13 residues. CDR3 in DNA: TGTGCCAGCCCAAGGGGGGGGTGGAACACCATATATTTT. Protein: CASPRGGWNTIYF.

This chain connects TRBV29-1 to TRBJ1-1; 11 nucleotides match TRBD1. This CDR3 has 15 residues. The germline V gene has CDR1 SQVTM and CDR2 ANQGSEA. With 5 bases clipped from V and 3 bases from J, the junction kept 8 bases outside the gene matches. The CDR3 nucleotides read TGCAGCGTTCGTCGGGCGGGACAGGGGGACACTGAAGCTTTCTTT. Translating it yields CSVRRAGQGDTEAFF.

The rearrangement joins TRBV10-1 to TRBJ2-1; 10 bases are a match to TRBD2. J lost 16 bases, V lost 1 base, and 10 bases had no gene match. The germline CDR1 and CDR2 sequences are WNHNN and SYGVQD (reference sequence). The CDR3 extends over 14 amino acids. The CDR3 here is CASSEFLAGDGGFF. As DNA, the CDR3 is TGCGCCAGCAGTGAGTTTCTAGCGGGGGACGGTGGATTCTTC.

The chain is built from TRBV19 and TRBJ1-4, with D unclear. Per the germline V gene, CDR1 is LNHDA and CDR2 is SQIVND (reference sequence). The CDR3 length is 16 residues. V was shortened by 4 bases and J by 5 bases, with 17 bases between the two germline ends. DNA for the CDR3: TGTGCCAGTAGTACTTATCAGACTGGCTCGAATGAAAAACTGTTTTTT. It specifies CASSTYQTGSNEKLFF. Full variable domain (remainder filled in from reference TRBV19 and TRBJ1-4): DGGITQSPKYLFRKEGQNVTLSCEQNLNHDAMYWYRQDPGQGLRLIYYSQIVNDFQKGDIAEGYSVSREKKESFPLTVTSAQKNPTAFYLCASSTYQTGSNEKLFFGSGTQLSVL.

The V call is TRBV6-1, the J call TRBJ1-1; tentative D call: TRBD1 (5 bases). Trimming shortened V by 6 bases and J by 0 bases, and 14 bases separated the two germline ends. CDR1 MNHNS and CDR2 SASEGT come from the germline V gene. The CDR3 is made up of 15 amino acids. CDR3 sequence: CASRGLGLMNTEAFF. The DNA for the CDR3 is TGTGCCAGCAGGGGACTGGGACTTATGAACACTGAAGCTTTCTTT.

A single count supports this clone. The V and J genes are TRBV14 and TRBJ1-6, with 10 bases identical to TRBD1. V lost 3 bases and J lost 8; bases outside the gene matches: 7. The CDR3 extends over 16 amino acids. The germline V gene has CDR1 SGHDN and CDR2 FVKESK. The CDR3 DNA reads as TGTGCCAGCAGCCAGCACGGACAGGGGGGGTATTCACCCCTCCACTTT. It yields the protein CASSQHGQGGYSPLHF. The variable domain in full, completed from reference TRBV14 and TRBJ1-6, reads EAGVTQFPSHSVIEKGQTVTLRCDPISGHDNLYWYRRVMGKEIKFLLHFVKESKQDESGMPNNRFLAERTGGTYSTLKVQPAELEDSGVYFCASSQHGQGGYSPLHFGNGTRLTVT.

J is TRBJ2-2 and V is TRBV9; D perhaps matches TRBD1 (5 bases). Trimming shortened V by 3 bases and J by 4 bases, and 19 bases separated the two germline ends. Germline CDR1 and CDR2: SGDLS and YYNGEE. There are 17 residues in the CDR3. The CDR3 nucleotides are TGTGCCAGCAGCGATCCCAGGGAAGGCGTCTCCACCGGGGAGCTGTTTTTT. Amino acid sequence: CASSDPREGVSTGELFF.

Here the CDR3 reads CASSDEGDPSNTEAFF. CDR3 nucleotide sequence: TGTGCCAGCAGTGATGAGGGAGATCCGTCGAACACTGAAGCTTTCTTT. This chain links TRBV6-1 with TRBJ1-1; no clear D gene. Germline assignment: CDR1 MNHNS and CDR2 SASEGT. The germline V and J ends were trimmed by 3 bases and 1 base, with 15 bases remaining between them. The CDR3 totals 16 residues.

The chain carries TRBV6-1 and TRBJ1-1; tentative D call: TRBD1 (6 bases). The CDR3 sequence is 14 residues long. The V and J ends lost 0 bases and 1 base respectively, with 6 bases between them. Per the germline V gene, CDR1 is MNHNS and CDR2 is SASEGT. The CDR3 DNA is TGTGCCAGCAGTGAAGCAGGGGGGAACACTGAAGCTTTCTTT. Residues: CASSEAGGNTEAFF.

The chain couples TRBV2 to TRBJ2-7, with 12 positions matching TRBD2. The CDR3 sequence is 14 residues long. Germline CDR1 and CDR2: SNHLY and FYNNEI. The ends lost 6 bases at V and 4 bases at J; junction bases unmatched: 4. The CDR3 DNA is TGTGCCAGCAGCCTAGCGGGGGGGAGTTACGAGCAGTACTTC. Translation: CASSLAGGSYEQYF.

V usage is TRBV11-2 and J usage is TRBJ1-4; possible D gene TRBD1, 5 bases. Looked up from germline, CDR1 is SGHAT and CDR2 is FQNNGV. The V end was cut by 2 bases, the J end by 8 bases, with 12 bases between. The CDR3 has 14 residues. The CDR3 DNA follows: TGTGCCAGCAGCTTACAGGGCCCAGGCGAAAAACTGTTTTTT. Protein product: CASSLQGPGEKLFF. The full variable domain, its missing parts supplied by reference TRBV11-2 and TRBJ1-4, is EAGVAQSPRYKIIEKRQSVAFWCNPISGHATLYWYQQILGQGPKLLIQFQNNGVVDDSQLPKDRFSAERLKGVDSTLKIQPAKLEDSAVYLCASSLQGPGEKLFFGSGTQLSVL.

V usage is TRBV4-2 and J usage is TRBJ1-3, with 9 positions matching TRBD1. J gave up 5 bases and V 3 bases, and 5 bases lay outside the gene matches. The length of the CDR3 is 15 residues. Germline CDR1 is LGHNA and CDR2 is YNFKEQ. The CDR3 region has the DNA TGTGCCAGCAGCCAGCGCACAGGGGGCCGAAACACCATATATTTT. The encoded protein is CASSQRTGGRNTIYF.

J is TRBJ2-7 and V is TRBV10-3; 10 bases fit TRBD1. Germline-derived CDR1 and CDR2 are ENHRY and SYGVKD. The CDR3 consists of 13 residues. Trimming took 11 bases from V and 3 from J; bases not matched to a gene: 7. The CDR3 spells CAGQGENNYEQYF. The CDR3 region has the DNA TGTGCCGGACAGGGGGAGAACAACTACGAGCAGTACTTC.

The gene calls are TRBV7-2 and TRBJ2-7; 8 bases fit TRBD1. V was clipped by 5 bases and J by 1 base; unmatched bases: 7. The CDR3 loop spans 15 amino acids. Germline CDR1 and CDR2: SGHTA and FQGNSA. CDR3 in DNA: TGTGCCAGCAGCAAGACAGGGGTCGCATCCTACGAGCAGTACTTC. It codes for CASSKTGVASYEQYF.

The rearrangement uses TRBV9 and TRBJ2-7; 11 positions match TRBD1. Germline loops: CDR1 SGDLS, CDR2 YYNGEE. V gave up 0 bases and J gave up 3 bases; unmatched junction bases: 2. The CDR3 has 15 amino acids. The CDR3 region is CASSVAGTGGYEQYF. The CDR3 DNA is TGTGCCAGCAGCGTAGCAGGGACAGGGGGCTACGAGCAGTACTTC.

The chain combines TRBV9 with TRBJ1-2, with TRBD1 identical over 8 bases. Looked up from germline, CDR1 is SGDLS and CDR2 is YYNGEE. The junction had 3 bases not matched to a gene; V was cut back by 3 bases and J by 2 bases. The CDR3 is made up of 14 amino acids. The CDR3 bases are TGTGCCAGCAGCGAGGGACAGGCGAACTATGGCTACACCTTC. This sequence encodes CASSEGQANYGYTF.

This rearrangement joins TRBV19 to TRBJ2-2; 8 bases align to TRBD1. This CDR3 contains 16 residues. J lost 7 bases, V lost 3 bases, and 10 bases had no gene match. CDR1 and CDR2 (germline): LNHDA, SQIVND (reference sequence). CDR3 sequence reads: CASSIYGAGGHGELFF. The CDR3 bases are TGTGCCAGTAGTATTTATGGGGCAGGGGGCCACGGGGAGCTGTTTTTT.

The chain links TRBV6-5 to TRBJ1-5, with 8 positions matching TRBD1. Germline CDR1 and CDR2: MNHEY and SVGAGI. The V segment lost 6 bases and the J segment 3 bases; nucleotides outside the gene matches: 4. CDR3 length: 14 residues. This CDR3 reads CASSRDRNNQPQHF. CDR3 nucleotide sequence: TGTGCCAGCAGCCGGGACAGGAACAATCAGCCCCAGCATTTT.

This chain uses TRBV7-2 with TRBJ1-2, with TRBD1 as a possible D gene (5 bases). The CDR3 loop spans 14 amino acids. The germline V gene has CDR1 SGHTA and CDR2 FQGNSA. The V and J ends lost 0 bases and 3 bases respectively, with 8 bases between them. CDR3 sequence (DNA): TGTGCCAGCAGCTTAGCGGGGGAGGACTATGGCTACACCTTC. Translated: CASSLAGEDYGYTF.

The V call is TRBV15, the J call TRBJ2-7; D ambiguous. Germline CDR1 is LNHNV and CDR2 is YYDKDF (reference sequence). V lost 9 bases, J lost 3 bases, and 24 bases lay in between. The CDR3 extends over 16 amino acids. The CDR3 sequence: CATPNCQVPLYYEQYF. The CDR3 region has the DNA TGTGCCACGCCCAATTGCCAGGTACCACTCTACTACGAGCAGTACTTC.

CDR3 amino acids: CAWSILVGLTDTQYF. For the CDR3, the DNA is TGTGCCTGGAGTATCCTAGTTGGTTTGACAGATACGCAGTATTTT. The J gene is TRBJ2-3, the V gene TRBV30, with unresolved D. CDR3 length: 15 amino acids. Looked up from germline, CDR1 is GTSNPN and CDR2 is SVGIG (reference sequence). The germline V and J ends were trimmed by 2 bases and 3 bases, with 15 bases remaining between them.

The V call is TRBV11-2, the J call TRBJ2-7, with D possibly TRBD2 on 5 matching bases. The CDR3 contains 14 residues. Deletions cut 4 bases from V and 2 bases from J, with 12 bases between. CDR1 and CDR2 from the germline V gene are SGHAT and FQNNGV. For the CDR3, the DNA is TGTGCCAGCAGCTCGCGGACTGGAACCTACGAGCAGTACTTC. Its translation: CASSSRTGTYEQYF.

The chain links TRBV5-8 to TRBJ1-4, with TRBD1 identical over 8 bases. Germline V gives CDR1 SGHTS, CDR2 YDEGEE. J gave up 3 bases and V 6 bases, and 4 bases lay outside the gene matches. The CDR3 runs to 14 residues. CDR3 sequence: CASTQQGANEKLFF. The CDR3 nucleotides read TGTGCCAGCACCCAACAGGGGGCTAATGAAAAACTGTTTTTT.

J is TRBJ1-1 and V is TRBV7-2; D is perhaps TRBD1 (6 bases). Germline CDR1 is SGHTA and CDR2 is FQGNSA. The V and J ends lost 3 bases and 1 base respectively, with 9 bases between them. The CDR3 contains 14 residues. In DNA form, the CDR3 reads TGTGCCAGCAGCTTGGGACATTCGAACACTGAAGCTTTCTTT. Its protein is CASSLGHSNTEAFF.